The present T cell receptor (beta chain) was sequenced within a study of T-cell reconstitution after alpha-beta-depleted transplantation in children. The authors prepared the TCRbeta library with unique molecular identifiers. Each CDR3 protein gets one entry after TCRdb re-called the PCR reads with MiXCR. The data show hundreds of thousands of distinct CDR3 sequences, 15% to 20% seen once. Study-level points and caveats: It was reported that alpha-beta T cells came from several hundred expanded graft clones (about two months after transplant). There were some patients whose high TCRbeta diversity at day 60 came from surviving recipient T cells and thymic progenitors. A year had passed since transplant, and T-cell counts and diversity by then came mostly from newly produced T cells.

There are 16 residues in the CDR3. With V trimmed by 0 bases and J by 7 bases, 9 bases remained unmatched. Germline CDR1 is KGHSH and CDR2 is LQKENI. There are many counts of this clonotype. Its antigen is undetermined. The source of this sequence is a male patient aged 2 to 10 who had a stem cell transplant for acute lymphoblastic leukemia, so the T cells may come from the graft donor. The specimen was PBMCs, mostly from graft donor cells, collected 360 days after TCRalphabeta/CD19-depleted stem cell transplant. The chain links TRBV18 to TRBJ2-1, with 7 bases fitting TRBD2. This CDR3 reads CASSPPSAGLRNEQFF. The CDR3, as DNA: TGTGCCAGCTCACCACCGTCAGCGGGACTTCGGAATGAGCAGTTCTTC.